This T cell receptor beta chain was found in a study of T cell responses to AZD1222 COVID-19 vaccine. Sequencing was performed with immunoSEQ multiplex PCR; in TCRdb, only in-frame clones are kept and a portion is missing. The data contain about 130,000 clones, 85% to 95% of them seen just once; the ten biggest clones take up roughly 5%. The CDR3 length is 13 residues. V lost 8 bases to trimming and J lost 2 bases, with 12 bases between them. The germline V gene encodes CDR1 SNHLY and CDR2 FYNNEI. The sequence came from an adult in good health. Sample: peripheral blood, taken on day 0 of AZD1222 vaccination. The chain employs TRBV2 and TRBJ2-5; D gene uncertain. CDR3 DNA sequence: TGTGCCAGCGGCCCCCTGCGGCAAGAGACCCAGTACTTC. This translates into CASGPLRQETQYF.